This is a list of T cell receptor beta chains from one sample in a study of blood T cell repertoires in COVID-19. Sequencing used immunoSEQ multiplex PCR; TCRdb keeps in-frame clones, though not all of them. The table includes under 140,000 clones, around 82% detected once. The sample comprised peripheral blood. All receptors derive from a woman aged 60 to 75 with acute or convalescent COVID-19. Each CDR3 is given with its conserved first and last residue. The D gene is left open where the match is weak. Size tells how often a clone was seen (once, few, many) or the class of an expanded clone, and some rows leave it out.

V	D	J	size	length	CDR3	DNA
TRBV5-8	.	TRBJ1-6	.	15	CASSLGSSYNSPLHF	TGTGCCAGCAGCTTGGGCAGCTCCTATAATTCACCCCTCCACTTT
TRBV28	.	TRBJ1-4	.	16	CASSYPRQDVSEKLFF	TGTGCCAGCAGTTACCCCCGACAGGACGTTTCTGAAAAACTGTTTTTT
TRBV11-3	.	TRBJ1-1	.	13	CASSQGVNTEAFF	TGTGCCAGCAGCCAAGGGGTTAACACTGAAGCTTTCTTT
TRBV28	.	TRBJ2-1	.	13	CASSFGGYNEQFF	TGTGCCAGCAGTTTCGGGGGATACAATGAGCAGTTCTTC
TRBV6-1	.	TRBJ1-1	once	13	CASSEVTRTEAFF	TGTGCCAGCAGTGAAGTAACGAGGACTGAAGCTTTCTTT
TRBV20-1	TRBD1	TRBJ1-5	.	13	CSASLTGKGPQHF	TGCAGTGCTAGTCTGACAGGGAAGGGGCCCCAGCATTTT
TRBV19	TRBD1	TRBJ1-1	few	14	CASTDPGQGTEAFF	TGTGCCAGTACCGATCCGGGACAGGGGACTGAAGCTTTCTTT
TRBV7-9	.	TRBJ1-5	.	12	CASSENNQPQHF	TGTGCCAGCAGTGAGAACAATCAGCCCCAGCATTTT
TRBV11-3	TRBD1	TRBJ2-5	.	14	CASSTHRGEETQYF	TGTGCCAGCAGCACTCACAGGGGTGAAGAGACCCAGTACTTC
TRBV6-6	TRBD1	TRBJ1-2	.	15	CASSDGWTGDYGYTF	TGTGCCAGCAGTGACGGGTGGACAGGGGACTATGGCTACACCTTC
TRBV28	TRBD1	TRBJ2-7	.	15	CASKITGGPSYEQYF	TGTGCCAGCAAAATCACAGGGGGACCCTCCTACGAGCAGTACTTC
TRBV11-3	.	TRBJ2-1	.	16	CASSLSTGRSDNEQFF	TGTGCCAGCAGCTTATCCACGGGAAGGAGTGACAATGAGCAGTTCTTC
TRBV5-4	.	TRBJ2-3	once	15	CASSLNAGDTDTQYF	TGTGCCAGCAGCTTGAACGCAGGGGACACAGATACGCAGTATTTT
TRBV6-5	.	TRBJ2-5	.	14	CASKPDPSGETQYF	TGTGCCAGCAAACCGGACCCGTCGGGGGAGACCCAGTACTTC
TRBV6-5	TRBD1	TRBJ2-7	.	14	CASRRQGLSYEQYF	TGTGCCAGCAGAAGACAGGGCCTGTCCTACGAGCAGTACTTC
TRBV11-3	.	TRBJ2-7	few	16	CASSPVRELSSYEQYF	TGTGCCAGCAGCCCCGTACGGGAGTTAAGCTCCTACGAGCAGTACTTC
TRBV4-3	TRBD1	TRBJ1-4	.	16	CASSQGLQGVVEKLFF	TGCGCCAGCAGCCAAGGCTTACAGGGGGTGGTTGAAAAACTGTTTTTT
TRBV7-7	TRBD1	TRBJ2-5	.	15	CASSLRGQGQETQYF	TGTGCCAGCAGCTTAAGGGGACAGGGTCAAGAGACCCAGTACTTC
TRBV5-1	TRBD2	TRBJ2-7	.	16	CASSPSSGLNSYEQYF	TGCGCCAGCAGCCCCTCTAGCGGCCTTAATTCCTACGAGCAGTACTTC
TRBV30	.	TRBJ2-5	.	13	CAWSPTGGETQYF	TGTGCCTGGAGTCCGACAGGAGGAGAGACCCAGTACTTC
TRBV4-3	.	TRBJ1-5	.	15	CASSQDGGEGQPQHF	TGCGCCAGCAGCCAAGATGGGGGGGAGGGGCAGCCCCAGCATTTT
TRBV27	.	TRBJ2-7	.	16	CASSHIAGLNTYEQYF	TGTGCCAGCAGCCATATCGCCGGTCTGAATACGTACGAGCAGTACTTC
TRBV4-3	.	TRBJ1-6	.	14	CASSQDPGNSPLHF	TGCGCCAGCAGCCAAGATCCGGGGAATTCACCCCTCCACTTT
TRBV4-2	TRBD2	TRBJ2-5	few	16	CASSQGQTSGQETQYF	TGTGCCAGCAGCCAAGGGCAAACTAGCGGACAAGAGACCCAGTACTTC
TRBV6-5	TRBD1	TRBJ1-5	.	12	CAGGDRGEPQHF	TGTGCCGGGGGGGACAGGGGCGAGCCCCAGCATTTT
TRBV7-2	.	TRBJ2-5	.	16	CASSLYRAPGEWTQYF	TGTGCCAGCAGCTTATACCGGGCCCCAGGGGAGTGGACCCAGTACTTC
TRBV19	.	TRBJ1-1	.	14	CASSSGALGTEAFF	TGTGCCAGTAGTAGCGGGGCACTGGGCACTGAAGCTTTCTTT
TRBV5-1	.	TRBJ1-1	.	14	CASSAGLGGSEAFF	TGCGCCAGCAGCGCGGGACTTGGGGGGTCTGAAGCTTTCTTT
TRBV6-2/TRBV6-3	TRBD1	TRBJ1-5	.	13	CASSLGQDQPQHF	TGTGCCAGCAGTCTGGGACAGGATCAGCCCCAGCATTTT
TRBV11-3	.	TRBJ1-2	.	16	CASSLPRGGDNYGYTF	TGTGCCAGCAGCCTCCCCCGTGGGGGGGATAACTATGGCTACACCTTC
TRBV9	.	TRBJ1-1	.	13	CASSVGVGGEAFF	TGTGCCAGCAGCGTAGGGGTCGGGGGTGAAGCTTTCTTT
TRBV30	.	TRBJ2-3	.	15	CAWTGGAQGTDTQYF	TGTGCCTGGACGGGCGGGGCCCAAGGCACAGATACGCAGTATTTT
TRBV6-5	.	TRBJ2-3	.	13	CASSMRGTDTQYF	TGTGCCAGCAGTATGCGGGGCACAGATACGCAGTATTTT
TRBV2	.	TRBJ2-7	.	15	CASGNRAGAVYEQYF	TGTGCCAGCGGCAATCGGGCAGGGGCAGTCTACGAGCAGTACTTC
TRBV4-2	.	TRBJ2-3	.	14	CASSQDPSETTQYF	TGTGCCAGCAGCCAAGATCCCAGCGAGACTACGCAGTATTTT
TRBV18	.	TRBJ1-3	.	16	CASSPRAGNIGNTIYF	TGTGCCAGCTCACCGAGAGCAGGGAATATTGGAAACACCATATATTTT
TRBV6-2/TRBV6-3	.	TRBJ1-1	once	14	CASSPGNRWTEAFF	TGTGCCAGCAGTCCGGGCAACAGGTGGACTGAAGCTTTCTTT
TRBV19	TRBD1	TRBJ1-5	few	15	CASSITGGRNQPQHF	TGTGCCAGTAGTATAACAGGGGGGCGCAATCAGCCCCAGCATTTT
TRBV7-9	TRBD1	TRBJ1-2	.	14	CASSLLSTGDGYTF	TGTGCCAGCAGCTTGTTGAGCACAGGGGATGGCTACACCTTC
TRBV9	.	TRBJ1-3	.	15	CASSVADNSGNTIYF	TGTGCCAGCAGCGTGGCGGACAACTCTGGAAACACCATATATTTT